This entry lists 32 T cell receptor beta chains sequenced from one sample in a study of pediatric ulcerative colitis. Profiled with immunoSEQ multiplex PCR; TCRdb holds only in-frame clones, not every one. The repertoire includes about 64,000 clones, 70% to 85% of them detected once, and around 4.9% sits in the top ten. Material for sequencing was blood. The source is a boy between 10 and 17 years old with moderate ulcerative colitis.

The table lists this clone with a few counts. The J gene is TRBJ2-5, the V gene TRBV7-9; D gene ambiguous. Germline V gene lookup returns CDR1 SEHNR and CDR2 FQNEAQ (reference sequence). Trimming shortened V by 5 bases and J by 0 bases, and 13 bases separated the two germline ends. The CDR3 is made up of 15 amino acids. This CDR3 is CASSPRPRDQETQYF. The DNA for the CDR3 is TGTGCCAGCAGCCCCCGTCCTAGGGACCAAGAGACCCAGTACTTC.

The rearrangement uses TRBV4-1 and TRBJ2-6; D remains ambiguous. Trimming took 6 bases from V and 0 from J, leaving 6 bases between them. The CDR3 has 14 residues. Germline CDR1 reads MGHRA; CDR2 reads YSYEKL. CDR3 loop: CASRGASGANVLTF. The DNA of the CDR3 is TGCGCCAGCAGGGGCGCCTCTGGGGCCAACGTCCTGACTTTC.

This clone was recorded once. As DNA, the CDR3 is TGTGCCAGTAGTATAGGTCCACTAGCGGGTAAACACACAGATACGCAGTATTTT. This codes for CASSIGPLAGKHTDTQYF. V and J are TRBV19 and TRBJ2-3, with 9 nucleotides matching TRBD2. Per germline, CDR1 LNHDA and CDR2 SQIVND (reference sequence). There are 18 residues in the CDR3. After removal of 1 base from V and 2 bases from J, the junction contained 10 bases not matched to a gene.

The gene calls are TRBV5-1 and TRBJ1-1, with no clear D. Trimming stripped 3 bases from V and 4 bases from J, with 7 bases between. Germline CDR1 SGHRS, CDR2 YFSETQ. The length of the CDR3 is 12 residues. As DNA, the CDR3 is TGCGCCAGCAGCTCGGACGCCACTGAAGCTTTCTTT. It translates to CASSSDATEAFF.

The chain employs TRBV5-5 and TRBJ2-7, with unresolved D. The germline gives CDR1 SGHKS, CDR2 YYEKEE (reference sequence). CDR3 length equals 13 residues. Trimming removed 4 bases from V and 0 bases from J, with 8 bases in between. The CDR3 region has the DNA TGTGCCAGCAGCACCGCCGGCTCCTACGAGCAGTACTTC. It encodes CASSTAGSYEQYF.

This clone appeared once. The chain carries TRBV27 and TRBJ1-6, with 7 bases fitting TRBD1. The CDR3 covers 13 residues. V trimming: 9 bases; J trimming: 10 bases; junction bases outside the gene matches: 9. The germline V gene has CDR1 MNHEY and CDR2 SMNVEV (reference sequence). This CDR3 is CASKRQGESPLHF. The CDR3 region has the DNA TGTGCCAGTAAGCGACAGGGAGAATCACCCCTCCACTTT.

The V call is TRBV6-1, the J call TRBJ1-4; no reliable D call. CDR1 and CDR2 from the germline V gene are MNHNS and SASEGT. The CDR3 runs 16 residues. Trimming took off 1 base at V and 0 bases at J, with 9 bases between the two ends. The CDR3 region has the DNA TGTGCCAGCAGTGAAGACAGCCTTACAACTAATGAAAAACTGTTTTTT. Translation gives CASSEDSLTTNEKLFF.

This chain joins TRBV18 and TRBJ2-5; no clear D. V gave up 2 bases and J gave up 0 bases, with 10 bases separating them. This CDR3 spans 15 amino acids. The germline V gene has CDR1 KGHSH and CDR2 LQKENI. The CDR3 sequence is CASSPTVLNQETQYF. DNA for the CDR3: TGTGCCAGCTCACCAACGGTCCTCAACCAAGAGACCCAGTACTTC.

The chain is built from TRBV19 and TRBJ1-1; D not certain. CDR1 is LNHDA and CDR2 is SQIVND in the germline V gene (reference sequence). Trimming cost V 4 bases and J 1 base, with 7 bases left between them. The CDR3 totals 13 residues. CDR3 protein: CASSTETNTEAFF. For the CDR3, the DNA is TGTGCCAGTAGTACCGAGACGAACACTGAAGCTTTCTTT.

The V and J genes are TRBV5-1 and TRBJ1-5, with D uncertain. The CDR3 totals 13 residues. The V end was cut by 0 bases, the J end by 2 bases, with 3 bases between. Germline CDR1 and CDR2: SGHRS and YFSETQ. The CDR3 reads CASSLDRNQPQHF. DNA of the CDR3: TGCGCCAGCAGCTTGGACCGCAATCAGCCCCAGCATTTT. Combining the CDR3 with reference TRBV5-1 and TRBJ1-5 gives the whole variable domain KAGVTQTPRYLIKTRGQQVTLSCSPISGHRSVSWYQQTPGQGLQFLFEYFSETQRNKGNFPGRFSGRQFSNSRSEMNVSTLELGDSALYLCASSLDRNQPQHFGDGTRLSIL.

V is TRBV6-4 and J is TRBJ2-5, with TRBD1 identical over 8 bases. There are 15 residues in the CDR3. Losses at the gene ends were 0 bases for V and 5 bases for J; bases not matched to a gene: 5. The germline gives CDR1 MRHNA, CDR2 SNTAGT. CDR3 protein: CASSDSPGQVETQYF. The CDR3 DNA reads as TGTGCCAGCAGTGACTCGCCGGGACAGGTCGAGACCCAGTACTTC.

This clone was counted between two and nine times. This chain uses TRBV7-3 with TRBJ2-7; the D is unclear. The CDR3 is 18 residues long. Germline CDR1 reads SGHTA; CDR2 reads FQGTGA. Trimming left V 3 bases short and J 3 bases short, with 24 bases between. CDR3 DNA sequence: TGTGCCAGCAGCTTGTTTACGTGGTACGACCGGCCATTCTACGAGCAGTACTTC. Translated, it gives CASSLFTWYDRPFYEQYF.

The gene calls are TRBV27 and TRBJ2-1, with D maybe TRBD1 (5 bases). CDR3 length equals 14 residues. The V end lost 0 bases, the J end lost 3 bases, and 6 bases lay between the germline ends. CDR1 is MNHEY and CDR2 is SMNVEV in the germline V gene (reference sequence). The CDR3 sequence: CASSLSDNYNEQFF. CDR3 DNA: TGTGCCAGCAGTTTATCGGACAACTACAATGAGCAGTTCTTC.

The chain recombines TRBV30 with TRBJ1-4; 7 bases agree with TRBD1. The J segment lost 5 bases and the V segment lost 4 bases, leaving 10 bases of the junction unmatched. This CDR3 is 15 amino acids long. Germline assignment: CDR1 GTSNPN and CDR2 SVGIG (reference sequence). This CDR3 reads CAWTPRQGLNEKLFF. The CDR3 DNA follows: TGTGCCTGGACCCCACGACAGGGCCTAAATGAAAAACTGTTTTTT.

The J gene is TRBJ2-4, the V gene TRBV11-2; 7 bases map to TRBD2. After removal of 2 bases from V and 9 bases from J, the junction contained 4 bases not matched to a gene. In germline, CDR1 is SGHAT, CDR2 FQNNGV. This CDR3 has 13 residues. CDR3 residues: CASSLREGSIQYF. DNA for the CDR3: TGTGCCAGCAGCTTAAGGGAGGGAAGCATTCAGTACTTC.

The chain recombines TRBV19 with TRBJ2-7; 7 bases are shared with TRBD1. Germline trimming cut 3 bases from V and 7 bases from J; bases unmatched to any gene: 12. CDR1 LNHDA and CDR2 SQIVND come from the germline V gene (reference sequence). This CDR3 is built from 15 residues. This CDR3 is CASSIKTGVVWEQYF. The DNA of the CDR3 is TGTGCCAGTAGTATTAAAACAGGGGTCGTTTGGGAGCAGTACTTC. Looking up the rest from reference TRBV19 and TRBJ2-7 gives the full variable domain: DGGITQSPKYLFRKEGQNVTLSCEQNLNHDAMYWYRQDPGQGLRLIYYSQIVNDFQKGDIAEGYSVSREKKESFPLTVTSAQKNPTAFYLCASSIKTGVVWEQYFGPGTRLTVT.

The chain carries TRBV5-6 and TRBJ2-7; D tentatively fits TRBD1 or TRBD2 (5 bases each). The CDR3 totals 16 residues. V lost 2 bases to trimming and J lost 7 bases, with 22 bases between them. Germline V gene data show CDR1 as SGHDT and CDR2 as YYEEEE. Written as DNA, the CDR3 is TGTGCCAGCAGCTTTCGTTCCCGGGGCGTGGATCGAGAGCAGTACTTC. Protein product: CASSFRSRGVDREQYF.

The chain links TRBV7-9 to TRBJ2-2; TRBD1 matches 9 bases. CDR3 size: 15 residues. V gave up 4 bases and J gave up 3 bases; unmatched junction bases: 3. Germline loops: CDR1 SEHNR, CDR2 FQNEAQ (reference sequence). DNA for the CDR3: TGTGCCAGCAGCTCCGGGACAGGGTACACCGGGGAGCTGTTTTTT. This encodes CASSSGTGYTGELFF.

The genes are TRBV7-9 and TRBJ2-2, with 11 bases aligning to TRBD1. The CDR3 contains 16 residues. The germline CDR1 and CDR2 sequences are SEHNR and FQNEAQ (reference sequence). With V trimmed by 3 bases and J by 4 bases, 4 bases remained unmatched. DNA of the CDR3: TGTGCCAGCAGCTTGGGACAGGGGGTTCGCACCGGGGAGCTGTTTTTT. The encoded protein is CASSLGQGVRTGELFF.

The J gene is TRBJ1-1, the V gene TRBV7-3; no reliable D call. Per the germline V gene, CDR1 is SGHTA and CDR2 is FQGTGA. CDR3 length: 13 residues. V lost 2 bases to trimming and J lost 7 bases, with 11 bases between them. CDR3 DNA: TGTGCCAGCAGCTTACCGGGATCCTTTGAAGCTTTCTTT. It is translated as CASSLPGSFEAFF. The full variable domain, with the rest looked up from reference TRBV7-3 and TRBJ1-1, is GAGVSQTPSNKVTEKGKYVELRCDPISGHTALYWYRQSLGQGPEFLIYFQGTGAADDSGLPNDRFFAVRPEGSVSTLKIQRTERGDSAVYLCASSLPGSFEAFFGQGTRLTVV.

The chain combines TRBV5-4 with TRBJ2-1; TRBD2 matches 10 bases. CDR1 SGHNT and CDR2 YYREEE come from the germline V gene (reference sequence). The CDR3 consists of 14 residues. V gave up 7 bases and J gave up 4 bases; unmatched junction bases: 5. CDR3 sequence reads: CASGSGGVYNEQFF. DNA of the CDR3: TGTGCCAGCGGAAGCGGGGGGGTTTACAATGAGCAGTTCTTC.

The chain is built from TRBV6-1 and TRBJ1-1; D perhaps matches TRBD1 (5 bases). From germline, CDR1 is MNHNS and CDR2 SASEGT. The CDR3 is 12 residues long. V lost 8 bases to trimming and J lost 5 bases, with 12 bases between them. The CDR3 region has the DNA TGTGCCAGCCCGGGGGTATGGACTGAAGCTTTCTTT. Its protein is CASPGVWTEAFF.

This rearrangement joins TRBV7-9 to TRBJ2-7; D is uncertain. The CDR3 runs to 12 residues. V shed 7 bases and J shed 0 bases, with 7 bases lying between them. The germline V gene has CDR1 SEHNR and CDR2 FQNEAQ (reference sequence). In nucleotides, the CDR3 is TGTGCCAGCATCGGGTTCTCCTACGAGCAGTACTTC. It encodes CASIGFSYEQYF. Full variable domain (outside the CDR3, taken from reference TRBV7-9 and TRBJ2-7): DTGVSQNPRHKITKRGQNVTFRCDPISEHNRLYWYRQTLGQGPEFLTYFQNEAQLEKSRLLSDRFSAERPKGSFSTLEIQRTEQGDSAMYLCASIGFSYEQYFGPGTRLTVT.

The genes are TRBV7-2 and TRBJ2-7; 10 nucleotides agree with TRBD1. Germline loops: CDR1 SGHTA, CDR2 FQGNSA. After removal of 5 bases from V and 5 bases from J, the junction contained 3 bases not matched to a gene. The CDR3 loop spans 13 amino acids. The CDR3 region has the DNA TGTGCCAGCAGCGGAGGGACAGGGGACGAGCAGTACTTC. Translation: CASSGGTGDEQYF.

The gene calls are TRBV11-1 and TRBJ1-2; 7 bases agree with TRBD1. The CDR3 runs to 14 residues. CDR1 and CDR2 from the germline V gene are SGHAT and FQDESV (reference sequence). J lost 2 bases, V lost 3 bases, and 3 bases had no gene match. The CDR3 sequence: CASSFSQGNYGYTF. The CDR3, as DNA: TGTGCCAGCAGCTTTTCACAGGGGAACTATGGCTACACCTTC.

The rearrangement uses TRBV19 and TRBJ1-5; 8 bases align to TRBD1. The V and J ends lost 4 bases and 11 bases, in that order; junction bases with no gene match: 19. The CDR3 totals 17 residues. Germline-derived CDR1 and CDR2 are LNHDA and SQIVND (reference sequence). CDR3 residues: CASSTTPDRGGQWAQHF. The CDR3 DNA follows: TGTGCCAGTAGTACCACCCCCGACAGGGGAGGGCAGTGGGCCCAGCATTTT.

This chain uses TRBV5-4 with TRBJ1-4; D gene unclear. Germline assignment: CDR1 SGHNT and CDR2 YYREEE (reference sequence). The V end lost 0 bases, the J end lost 8 bases, and 5 bases lay between the germline ends. CDR3 length: 12 residues. CDR3 coding DNA: TGTGCCAGCAGCTTGGGGGAGGAAAAACTGTTTTTT. Its protein is CASSLGEEKLFF.

The rearrangement joins TRBV4-1 to TRBJ1-1; D perhaps matches TRBD1 (6 bases). There are 15 residues in the CDR3. CDR1 and CDR2 (germline): MGHRA, YSYEKL. V lost 0 bases to trimming and J lost 0 bases, with 8 bases between them. CDR3 sequence: CASSQEGAMNTEAFF. The DNA of the CDR3 is TGCGCCAGCAGCCAAGAGGGGGCCATGAACACTGAAGCTTTCTTT.

This sequence joins TRBV2 and TRBJ1-5; TRBD1 matches 11 bases. In germline, CDR1 is SNHLY, CDR2 FYNNEI. The CDR3 spans 16 residues. The J segment lost 1 base and the V segment lost 5 bases, leaving 4 bases of the junction unmatched. The CDR3 region has the DNA TGTGCCAGCAGTATGGACAGGGGGCGAAGCAATCAGCCCCAGCATTTT. As protein: CASSMDRGRSNQPQHF.

The chain has TRBV4-1 and TRBJ2-7; perhaps TRBD1 as D (6 bases). Trimming stripped 3 bases from V and 6 bases from J, with 21 bases between. Germline loops: CDR1 MGHRA, CDR2 YSYEKL. The CDR3 has 16 residues. The CDR3 region is CASSQIRGRWPGEQYF. The CDR3 bases are TGCGCCAGCAGCCAGATCAGGGGTCGATGGCCGGGCGAGCAGTACTTC.

V usage is TRBV9 and J usage is TRBJ2-1, with 9 bases lining up with TRBD2. Per germline, CDR1 SGDLS and CDR2 YYNGEE. The V gene end was trimmed by 0 bases and the J gene end by 9 bases; junction bases not matched to a gene: 7. The CDR3 is made up of 15 amino acids. CDR3 in amino acids: CASSVVAGGFVEQFF. As DNA, the CDR3 is TGTGCCAGCAGCGTAGTCGCGGGAGGGTTTGTTGAGCAGTTCTTC.

The chain is built from TRBV19 and TRBJ1-1, with D unclear. Trimming cost V 5 bases and J 8 bases, with 21 bases left between them. This CDR3 is 15 amino acids long. Germline CDR1 reads LNHDA; CDR2 reads SQIVND (reference sequence). The DNA of the CDR3 is TGTGCCAGTAGTGCACGGGATCGTAGGGCCCCCGAAGCTTTCTTT. Amino acids: CASSARDRRAPEAFF. Full variable domain (rest looked up from reference TRBV19 and TRBJ1-1): DGGITQSPKYLFRKEGQNVTLSCEQNLNHDAMYWYRQDPGQGLRLIYYSQIVNDFQKGDIAEGYSVSREKKESFPLTVTSAQKNPTAFYLCASSARDRRAPEAFFGQGTRLTVV.